A selection of T cell receptor beta chains follows, all from one sample in a study of tumor-infiltrating lymphocytes in primary liver carcinoma. Using its own MiXCR run on the multiplex PCR reads, TCRdb lists one record per CDR3 protein. The data contain about 190,000 distinct CDR3 sequences, around four fifths of them singletons. Material: tumor tissue from primary liver carcinoma. These receptors all come from a middle-aged man with primary liver carcinoma and hepatitis B virus infection. Each CDR3 is given with its conserved first and last residue. A D gene is named only where the DNA matches it firmly. A clone size is listed for some rows: how often the clone was seen (once, few, many), or a class if it is expanded.

clone_size | d_call | j_call | v_call | cdr3_aa | cdr3_nt
- | - | TRBJ2-5 | TRBV11-2 | CASGTRSAPEVTQYF | TGTGCCAGCGGCACCCGGTCAGCCCCAGAGGTGACCCAGTACTTC
few | TRBD2 | TRBJ2-2 | TRBV29-1 | CNVGTSAANTGELFF | TGTAACGTTGGGACTAGCGCTGCGAACACCGGGGAGCTGTTTTTT
- | - | TRBJ1-1 | TRBV6-6 | CASSFPGNTEVFF | TGTGCCAGCAGTTTCCCGGGGAACACTGAAGTTTTCTTT
- | - | TRBJ2-1 | TRBV11-2 | CASSLILLTYNEQFF | TGTGCCAGCAGCTTAATCCTCCTCACCTACAATGAGCAGTTCTTC
- | - | TRBJ1-6 | TRBV6-5 | CASSKTLRKELPLHF | TGTGCCAGCAGTAAAACTCTTAGGAAGGAGTTACCCCTCCACTTT
- | - | TRBJ2-2 | TRBV11-2 | CASSGQMNTGELFF | TGTGCCAGCTCGGGTCAAATGAACACCGGGGAGCTGTTTTTT
- | - | TRBJ1-6 | TRBV11-1 | CASTQTLVSPFHF | TGTGCCAGCACCCAGACACTGGTTTCACCCTTCCACTTT
- | TRBD2 | TRBJ2-4 | TRBV11-1 | CVISFPGTSATKNIQYF | TGTGTCATCAGCTTTCCCGGGACTAGTGCGACCAAAAACATTCAGTACTTC
once | - | TRBJ1-1 | TRBV4-1 | CDSSQDQRAVPTEAFF | TGCGACAGCAGCCAGGACCAGCGGGCAGTCCCCACTGAAGCTTTCTTT
- | - | TRBJ1-2 | TRBV12-3/TRBV12-4 | CASSNTGNYGYTF | TGTGCCAGTAGTAATACAGGGAACTATGGCTACACCTTC
- | - | TRBJ2-7 | TRBV6-5 | CVSIRLVGDEQYF | TGTGTCAGCATCAGACTAGTTGGGGACGAGCAGTACTTC
- | - | TRBJ2-1 | TRBV7-8 | CASTPRTLTGRGDEQFF | TGTGCCAGCACCCCAAGGACCCTGACTGGGCGAGGGGATGAGCAGTTTTTC
- | - | TRBJ2-7 | TRBV4-3 | CSSSLHLGISDYEQYF | TGCTCCAGCAGCCTCCACCTTGGGATTTCGGACTACGAGCAGTACTTC
few | - | TRBJ2-2 | TRBV5-5 | CANSLGGGGGELFF | TGTGCCAATAGCTTGGGCGGAGGGGGCGGGGAGCTGTTTTTT
- | - | TRBJ1-1 | TRBV29-1 | CSVGGEWGMNTEAFF | TGTAGCGTTGGTGGAGAATGGGGTATGAACACTGAAGCCTTCTTT
medium-sized | - | TRBJ1-2 | TRBV4-2 | CASSALDGNYGYTF | TGTGCCAGCAGCGCCCTTGATGGGAACTATGGCTACACCTTC
many | - | TRBJ1-4 | TRBV10-3 | CAISDPLGEKLFF | TGTGCCATCAGTGACCCCCTTGGGGAAAAACTGTTTTTT
- | TRBD1 | TRBJ2-1 | TRBV5-1 | CASSLGDRNNEQFF | TGCGCCAGCAGCTTGGGGGACAGAAACAATGAGCAGTTCTTC
- | - | TRBJ1-1 | TRBV6-1 | CASKRIRAGTNTEAFF | TGTGCCAGCAAACGCATTCGGGCAGGGACGAACACTGAAGCTTTCTTT
- | - | TRBJ2-3 | TRBV29-1 | CSVEGAPGITDTHYF | TGCAGCGTTGAGGGGGCCCCGGGAATCACAGATACACATTATTTT
- | - | TRBJ2-3 | TRBV18 | CASSPIVSDTQYF | TGTGCCAGCTCACCCATAGTGTCGGATACGCAGTATTTT
- | - | TRBJ1-6 | TRBV4-3 | CTSSQNSTGNSPLHF | TGCACCAGCAGCCAAAATAGCACAGGGAATTCACCCCTCCACTTT
few | TRBD1 | TRBJ2-7 | TRBV24-1 | CATSAVGHRDRVNEQYF | TGTGCCACCAGTGCCGTGGGTCACCGGGACAGGGTCAACGAGCAGTACTTC
- | TRBD2 | TRBJ2-5 | TRBV4-3 | CASSQAASGRALKTRYF | TGCGCCAGCAGCCAAGCGGCTAGCGGGAGGGCCCTGAAGACCCGGTACTTC
- | - | TRBJ2-3 | TRBV6-2/TRBV6-3 | CATSFLGRLGGDTQYF | TGTGCCACCAGCTTCCTAGGACGGCTTGGAGGAGATACGCAGTATTTT
- | TRBD2 | TRBJ2-1 | TRBV28 | CANSPSAGSSYNEQFF | TGTGCCAACAGTCCTTCAGCGGGGAGCTCCTACAATGAGCAGTTCTTC
- | - | TRBJ2-5 | TRBV6-5 | CAGNSLGGSGAQYF | TGTGCCGGCAACTCCCTAGGTGGCTCGGGGGCCCAGTACTTC
- | - | TRBJ2-7 | TRBV6-1 | CASSEDPRGGSYEQYF | TGTGCCAGCAGTGAGGATCCAAGGGGAGGCTCCTACGAGCAGTACTTC
- | - | TRBJ2-1 | TRBV29-1 | CSVGHGRFF | TGCAGCGTCGGACATGGTAGGTTCTTC